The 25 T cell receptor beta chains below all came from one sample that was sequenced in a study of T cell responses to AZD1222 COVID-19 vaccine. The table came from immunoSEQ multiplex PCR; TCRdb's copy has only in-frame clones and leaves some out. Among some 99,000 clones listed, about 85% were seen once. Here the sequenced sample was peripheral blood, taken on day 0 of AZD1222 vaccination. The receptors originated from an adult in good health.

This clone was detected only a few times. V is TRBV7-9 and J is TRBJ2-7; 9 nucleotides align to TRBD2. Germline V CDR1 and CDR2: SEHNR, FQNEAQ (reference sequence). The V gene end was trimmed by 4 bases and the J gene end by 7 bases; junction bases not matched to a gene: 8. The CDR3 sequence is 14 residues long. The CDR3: CASSSAGGPREQYF. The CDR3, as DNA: TGTGCCAGCAGCTCCGCGGGGGGGCCGCGGGAGCAGTACTTC. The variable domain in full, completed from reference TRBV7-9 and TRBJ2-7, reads DTGVSQNPRHKITKRGQNVTFRCDPISEHNRLYWYRQTLGQGPEFLTYFQNEAQLEKSRLLSDRFSAERPKGSFSTLEIQRTEQGDSAMYLCASSSAGGPREQYFGPGTRLTVT.

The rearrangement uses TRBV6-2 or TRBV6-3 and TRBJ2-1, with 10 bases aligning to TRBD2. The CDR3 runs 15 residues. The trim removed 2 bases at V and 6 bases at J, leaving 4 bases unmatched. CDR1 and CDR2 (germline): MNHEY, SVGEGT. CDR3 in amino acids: CASSYGTSESNEQFF. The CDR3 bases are TGTGCCAGCAGTTACGGGACTAGCGAATCCAATGAGCAGTTCTTC.

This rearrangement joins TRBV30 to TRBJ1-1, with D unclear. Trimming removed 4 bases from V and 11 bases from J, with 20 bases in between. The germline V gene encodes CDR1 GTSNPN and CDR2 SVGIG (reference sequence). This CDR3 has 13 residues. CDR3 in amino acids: CAWTDGDAKRAFF. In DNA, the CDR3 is TGTGCCTGGACAGATGGGGATGCGAAAAGGGCTTTCTTT. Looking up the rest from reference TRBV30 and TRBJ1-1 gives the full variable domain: SQTIHQWPATLVQPVGSPLSLECTVEGTSNPNLYWYRQAAGRGLQLLFYSVGIGQISSEVPQNLSASRPQDRQFILSSKKLLLSDSGFYLCAWTDGDAKRAFFGQGTRLTVV.

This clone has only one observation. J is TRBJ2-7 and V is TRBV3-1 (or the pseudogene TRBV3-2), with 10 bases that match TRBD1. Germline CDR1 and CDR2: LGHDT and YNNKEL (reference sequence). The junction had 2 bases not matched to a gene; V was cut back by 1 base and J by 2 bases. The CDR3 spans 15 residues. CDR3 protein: CASSQVGQGTYEQYF. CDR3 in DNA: TGTGCCAGCAGCCAAGTGGGACAGGGGACCTACGAGCAGTACTTC.

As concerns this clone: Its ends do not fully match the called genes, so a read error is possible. The CDR3 loop is CAISELAKNIQYF. CDR3 bases: TGTGCCATCAGCGAGTTAGCCAAAAACATTCAGTACTTC. This chain links TRBV10-3 with TRBJ2-4; D unresolved. The CDR3 totals 13 residues. Germline V lookup: CDR1 ENHRY, CDR2 SYGVKD.

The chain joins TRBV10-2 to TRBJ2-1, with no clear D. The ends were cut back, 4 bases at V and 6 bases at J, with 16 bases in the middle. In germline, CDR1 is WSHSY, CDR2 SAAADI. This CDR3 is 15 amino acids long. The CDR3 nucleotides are TGCGCCAGCAGTGTCGGTAGGGTATTAGTCAATGAGCAGTTCTTC. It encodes CASSVGRVLVNEQFF.

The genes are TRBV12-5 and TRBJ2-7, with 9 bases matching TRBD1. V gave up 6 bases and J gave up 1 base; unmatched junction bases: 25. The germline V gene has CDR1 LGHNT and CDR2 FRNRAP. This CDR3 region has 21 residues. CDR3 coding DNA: TGTGCTAGTGGCCCAACGGACAGGGGCGCAAGGCAGCGGGGCCTTTCCTACGAGCAGTACTTC. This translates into CASGPTDRGARQRGLSYEQYF.

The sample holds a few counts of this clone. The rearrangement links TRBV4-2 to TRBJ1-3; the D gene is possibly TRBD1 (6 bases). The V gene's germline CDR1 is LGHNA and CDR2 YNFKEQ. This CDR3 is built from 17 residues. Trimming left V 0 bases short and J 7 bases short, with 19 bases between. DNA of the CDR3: TGTGCCAGCAGCCAAGATTCTCCGGGGGGCCTGGGGAACACCATATATTTT. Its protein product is CASSQDSPGGLGNTIYF.

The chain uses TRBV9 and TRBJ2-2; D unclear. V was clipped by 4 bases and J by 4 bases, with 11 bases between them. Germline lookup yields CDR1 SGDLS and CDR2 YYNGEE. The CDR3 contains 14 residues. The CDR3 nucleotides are TGTGCCAGCAGCTCAAGAACATTCACCGGGGAGCTGTTTTTT. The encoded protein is CASSSRTFTGELFF.

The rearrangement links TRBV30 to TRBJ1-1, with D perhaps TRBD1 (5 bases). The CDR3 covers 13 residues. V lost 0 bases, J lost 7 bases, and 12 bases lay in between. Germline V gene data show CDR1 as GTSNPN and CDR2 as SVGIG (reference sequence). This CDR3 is CAWSVLQELEAFF. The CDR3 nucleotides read TGTGCCTGGAGTGTATTACAGGAACTTGAAGCTTTCTTT.

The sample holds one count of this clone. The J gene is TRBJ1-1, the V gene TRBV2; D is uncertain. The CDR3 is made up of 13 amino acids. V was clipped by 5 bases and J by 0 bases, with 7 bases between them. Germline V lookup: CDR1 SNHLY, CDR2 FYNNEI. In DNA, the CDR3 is TGTGCCAGCAGTTTAGGAATGAACACTGAAGCTTTCTTT. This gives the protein CASSLGMNTEAFF.

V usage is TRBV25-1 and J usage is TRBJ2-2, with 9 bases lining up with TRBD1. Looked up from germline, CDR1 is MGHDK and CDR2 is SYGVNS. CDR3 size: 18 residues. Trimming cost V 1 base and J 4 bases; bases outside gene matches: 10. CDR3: CASSELVGQGRSTGELFF. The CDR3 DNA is TGTGCCAGCAGTGAATTAGTAGGACAGGGGAGGAGCACCGGGGAGCTGTTTTTT. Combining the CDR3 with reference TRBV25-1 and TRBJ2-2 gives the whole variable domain EADIYQTPRYLVIGTGKKITLECSQTMGHDKMYWYQQDPGMELHLIHYSYGVNSTEKGDLSSESTVSRIRTEHFPLTLESARPSHTSQYLCASSELVGQGRSTGELFFGEGSRLTVL.

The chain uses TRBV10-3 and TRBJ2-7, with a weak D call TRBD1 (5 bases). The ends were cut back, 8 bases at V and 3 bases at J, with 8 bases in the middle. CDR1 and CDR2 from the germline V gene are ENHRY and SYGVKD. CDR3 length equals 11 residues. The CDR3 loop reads CAIQQGYEQYF. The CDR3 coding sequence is TGTGCCATCCAGCAGGGCTACGAGCAGTACTTC.

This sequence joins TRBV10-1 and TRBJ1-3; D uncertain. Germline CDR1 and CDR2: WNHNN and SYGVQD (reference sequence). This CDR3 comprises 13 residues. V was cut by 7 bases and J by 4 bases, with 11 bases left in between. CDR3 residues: CASTAGPGNTIYF. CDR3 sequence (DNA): TGCGCCAGCACCGCCGGTCCCGGAAACACCATATATTTT.

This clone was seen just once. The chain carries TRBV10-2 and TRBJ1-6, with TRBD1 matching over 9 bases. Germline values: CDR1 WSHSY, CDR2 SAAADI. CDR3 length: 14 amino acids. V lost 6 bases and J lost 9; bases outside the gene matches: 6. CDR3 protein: CASRADRGGSPLHF. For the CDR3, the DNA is TGCGCCAGCAGAGCGGACAGGGGTGGTTCACCCCTCCACTTT.

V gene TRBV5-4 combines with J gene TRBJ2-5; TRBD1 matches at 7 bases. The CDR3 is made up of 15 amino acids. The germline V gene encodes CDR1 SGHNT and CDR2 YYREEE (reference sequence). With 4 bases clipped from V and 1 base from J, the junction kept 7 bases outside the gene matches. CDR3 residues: CASSIQTGVQETQYF. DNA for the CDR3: TGTGCCAGCAGCATACAAACAGGGGTCCAAGAGACCCAGTACTTC.

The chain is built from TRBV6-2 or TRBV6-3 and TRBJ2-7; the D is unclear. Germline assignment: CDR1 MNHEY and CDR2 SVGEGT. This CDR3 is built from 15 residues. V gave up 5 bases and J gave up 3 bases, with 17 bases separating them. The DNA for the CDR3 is TGTGCCAGCAGTCTCGATGGGGTTTTTGACTACGAGCAGTACTTC. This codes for CASSLDGVFDYEQYF.

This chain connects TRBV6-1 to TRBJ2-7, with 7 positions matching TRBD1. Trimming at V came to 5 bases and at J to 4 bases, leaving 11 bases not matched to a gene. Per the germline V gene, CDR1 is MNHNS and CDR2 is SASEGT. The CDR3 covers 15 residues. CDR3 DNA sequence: TGTGCCAGCAGTCTCGGACAGGACACGTTATACGAGCAGTACTTC. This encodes CASSLGQDTLYEQYF.

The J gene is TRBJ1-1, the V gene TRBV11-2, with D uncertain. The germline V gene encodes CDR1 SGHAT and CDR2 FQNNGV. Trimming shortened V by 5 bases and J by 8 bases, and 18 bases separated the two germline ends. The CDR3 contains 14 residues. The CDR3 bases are TGTGCCAGCAGCGGTGTGGAGGGCCCCAAGGAAGCTTTCTTT. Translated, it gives CASSGVEGPKEAFF.

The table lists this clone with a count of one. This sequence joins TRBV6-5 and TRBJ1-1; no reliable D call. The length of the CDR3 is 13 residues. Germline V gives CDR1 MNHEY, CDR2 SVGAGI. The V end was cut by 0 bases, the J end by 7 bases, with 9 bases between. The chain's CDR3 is CASSYSKVSEAFF. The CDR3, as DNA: TGTGCCAGCAGTTACTCGAAGGTTAGTGAAGCTTTCTTT.

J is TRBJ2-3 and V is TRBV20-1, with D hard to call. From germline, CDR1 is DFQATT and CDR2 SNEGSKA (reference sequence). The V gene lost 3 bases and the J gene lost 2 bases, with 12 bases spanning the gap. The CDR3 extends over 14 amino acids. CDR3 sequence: CSASGRPNTDTQYF. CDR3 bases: TGCAGTGCTAGTGGGCGCCCCAACACAGATACGCAGTATTTT.

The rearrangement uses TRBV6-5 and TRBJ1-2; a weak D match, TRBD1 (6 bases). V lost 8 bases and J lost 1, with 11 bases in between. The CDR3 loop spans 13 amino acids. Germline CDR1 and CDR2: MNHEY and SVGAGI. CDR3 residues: CASVKGGNYGYTF. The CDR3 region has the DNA TGTGCCAGCGTTAAAGGGGGTAACTATGGCTACACCTTC.

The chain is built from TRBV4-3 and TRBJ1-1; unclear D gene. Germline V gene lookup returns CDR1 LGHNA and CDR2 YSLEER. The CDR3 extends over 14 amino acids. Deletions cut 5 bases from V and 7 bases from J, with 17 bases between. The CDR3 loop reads CASSVQGGRDEAFF. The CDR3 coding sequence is TGCGCCAGCAGCGTACAAGGTGGGAGGGATGAAGCTTTCTTT.

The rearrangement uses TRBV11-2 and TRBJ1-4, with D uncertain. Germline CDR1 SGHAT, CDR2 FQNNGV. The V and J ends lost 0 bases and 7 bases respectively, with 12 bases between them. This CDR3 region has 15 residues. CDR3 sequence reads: CASSLDLVRAEKLFF. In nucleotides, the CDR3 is TGTGCCAGCAGCTTAGATCTGGTCCGGGCTGAAAAACTGTTTTTT.

CDR3 amino acids: CASSVGQTYEQYF. CDR3 DNA: TGTGCCAGCAGTGTAGGACAAACCTACGAGCAGTACTTC. This chain connects TRBV2 to TRBJ2-7; possibly TRBD1 for D (5 bases). Trimming took off 4 bases at V and 2 bases at J, with 9 bases between the two ends. Germline lookup yields CDR1 SNHLY and CDR2 FYNNEI. CDR3 length: 13 residues. Full variable domain (rest looked up from reference TRBV2 and TRBJ2-7): EPEVTQTPSHQVTQMGQEVILRCVPISNHLYFYWYRQILGQKVEFLVSFYNNEISEKSEIFDDQFSVERPDGSNFTLKIRSTKLEDSAMYFCASSVGQTYEQYFGPGTRLTVT.